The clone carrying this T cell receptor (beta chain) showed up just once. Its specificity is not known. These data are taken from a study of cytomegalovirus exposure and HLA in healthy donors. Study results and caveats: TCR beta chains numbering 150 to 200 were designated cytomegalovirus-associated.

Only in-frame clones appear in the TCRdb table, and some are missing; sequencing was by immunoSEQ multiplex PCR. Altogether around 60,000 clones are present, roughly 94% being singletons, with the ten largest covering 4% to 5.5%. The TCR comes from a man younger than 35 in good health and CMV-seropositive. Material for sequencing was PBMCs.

In nucleotides, the CDR3 is TGTGCCAGCAGCTTCCACCAGGCCACGGGGTATGGCTACACCTTC. Protein sequence: CASSFHQATGYGYTF. This chain joins TRBV28 and TRBJ1-2; D not resolved. CDR1 is MDHEN, CDR2 SYDVKM, per germline. CDR3 length: 15 residues. Trimming took 6 bases from V and 5 from J, leaving 19 bases between them.